The 10 T cell receptor beta chains below come from one sample, sequenced in a study of beta chain features in type 1 diabetes (dated by TCRdb to 2016 to 2019). The library was generated by the immunoSEQ multiplex PCR assay. The High Capacity cDNA Reverse Transcription Kit was used to reverse transcribe all of the isolated RNA, meaning that expressed TCRB transcripts were what got sequenced. The immuneACCESS repertoire file appears here via TCRdb, limited to in-frame rearrangements. These files lack a portion of the clones; in checked studies, under half of the deficit traces to unresolved V genes, and the cause of the others is not known. The sample contains about 40,000 clones, roughly 50% of them found a single time. Over 0.2% of the sample is taken by the ten largest. The sample taken for sequencing was stem cell memory CD4+ T cells from blood. The cell subset or site tag for this specimen amounts to: stem cell-like memory CD4+ T cells. The receptors here all came from a woman in her 30s in good health.

The genes are TRBV5-4 and TRBJ2-3, with a possible D match to TRBD2 (6 bases). Germline V CDR1 and CDR2: SGHNT, YYREEE (reference sequence). V was clipped by 4 bases and J by 0 bases, with 15 bases between them. The CDR3 runs to 16 residues. As DNA, the CDR3 is TGTGCCAGCAGCCTTTCGGGTAGCGGAAGCACAGATACGCAGTATTTT. It specifies CASSLSGSGSTDTQYF.

This clone was recorded once. V and J are TRBV9 and TRBJ2-3, with D possibly TRBD2 on 6 matching bases. Germline V lookup: CDR1 SGDLS, CDR2 YYNGEE. The CDR3 has 14 residues. Deletions cut 7 bases from V and 0 bases from J, with 12 bases between. CDR3 in amino acids: CASRGGPSTDTQYF. CDR3 nucleotides: TGTGCCAGCCGGGGAGGCCCTAGCACAGATACGCAGTATTTT.

The chain carries TRBV28 and TRBJ1-5; D ambiguous. Deletions cut 6 bases from V and 8 bases from J, with 11 bases between. The germline CDR1 and CDR2 sequences are MDHEN and SYDVKM. This CDR3 region has 12 residues. The CDR3 DNA reads TGTGCCAGCAGCGCCTCGGGTGAGCCCCAGCATTTT. It specifies CASSASGEPQHF.

Turning to this clone: This sample includes further DNA sequences coding for the same CDR3. The chain joins TRBV7-3 to TRBJ2-2, with D perhaps matching TRBD2 (5 bases). The V gene's germline CDR1 is SGHTA and CDR2 FQGTGA. The V gene lost 5 bases and the J gene lost 1 base, with 8 bases spanning the gap. CDR3 length: 14 amino acids. The CDR3 nucleotides read TGTGCCAGCAGCCCCGGACTGAACACCGGGGAGCTGTTTTTT. As protein: CASSPGLNTGELFF. Filled out from reference TRBV7-3 and TRBJ2-2, the complete variable domain reads GAGVSQTPSNKVTEKGKYVELRCDPISGHTALYWYRQSLGQGPEFLIYFQGTGAADDSGLPNDRFFAVRPEGSVSTLKIQRTERGDSAVYLCASSPGLNTGELFFGEGSRLTVL.

The chain links TRBV28 to TRBJ2-1; possibly TRBD2 for D (6 bases). Germline-derived CDR1 and CDR2 are MDHEN and SYDVKM. Trimming pared 8 bases from V and 0 bases from J, leaving 14 bases between. This CDR3 is built from 15 residues. This chain's CDR3 is CASCWDSYSYNEQFF. The CDR3 DNA sequence: TGTGCCAGCTGCTGGGACTCGTACTCCTACAATGAGCAGTTCTTC.

The genes are TRBV5-1 and TRBJ2-3; D is perhaps TRBD2 (5 bases). Deletions cut 6 bases from V and 0 bases from J, with 14 bases between. In germline, CDR1 is SGHRS, CDR2 YFSETQ. The CDR3 contains 15 residues. CDR3 residues: CASNPDGGSTDTQYF. CDR3 DNA: TGCGCCAGCAACCCCGACGGAGGAAGCACAGATACGCAGTATTTT.

The chain has TRBV27 and TRBJ2-2; TRBD1 aligns across 8 bases. V shed 2 bases, J shed 8 bases, and the junction held 16 bases outside the gene matches. The germline V gene encodes CDR1 MNHEY and CDR2 SMNVEV (reference sequence). This CDR3 has 18 amino acids. For the CDR3, the DNA is TGTGCCAGCAGTTTACCAGGGGGCTATGGCAGCTCGGCTGGGGAGCTGTTTTTT. This encodes CASSLPGGYGSSAGELFF.

The chain links TRBV7-9 to TRBJ2-7, with D possibly TRBD1 on 6 matching bases. The CDR3 totals 13 residues. V lost 5 bases and J 12 bases, leaving 20 bases between the germline ends. CDR1 and CDR2 from the germline V gene are SEHNR and FQNEAQ (reference sequence). The DNA for the CDR3 is TGTGCCAGCAGCCCCGACAGGAAAAAACCCTGGTACTTC. Its protein is CASSPDRKKPWYF.

This chain links TRBV18 with TRBJ2-7; 8 bases align to TRBD1. V trimming: 6 bases; J trimming: 5 bases; junction bases outside the gene matches: 9. The CDR3 runs 14 residues. Germline V CDR1 and CDR2: KGHSH, LQKENI. CDR3 nucleotides: TGTGCCAGCTCGCCAAGCGACAGGGGCGACGAGCAGTACTTC. Translating gives CASSPSDRGDEQYF.

The chain has TRBV5-1 and TRBJ2-1; 8 bases align to TRBD2. Germline CDR1 and CDR2: SGHRS and YFSETQ. Unmatched junction bases numbered 10, after V lost 0 bases and J lost 2 bases. The CDR3 covers 18 residues. The CDR3 DNA is TGCGCCAGCAGCTTGGCCACCGCGGGAGGAAACGCCTACAATGAGCAGTTCTTC. Translating it yields CASSLATAGGNAYNEQFF.